The 25 T cell receptor beta chains presented below share a single source sample, sequenced in a study of blood T cells in healthy people across ages. The second PCR ran about 6 to 12 cycles with a sample-barcoded 5' primer and J-beta primers. From the 5' RACE reads, TCRdb called clonotypes with MiXCR, one entry per CDR3 protein. The table shows hundreds of thousands of distinct CDR3 sequences, with more than 35% occurring only once. The specimen was blood. The origin of the receptors is a man aged 80 or over in good health.

This clonotype has a handful of counts. A read error may account for a junction end that differs from germline. The chain links TRBV6-1 to TRBJ2-7, with D uncertain. TRBJ2-5 matches the DNA end more closely, so the J call is doubtful. The CDR3 spans 10 residues. The germline gives CDR1 MNHNS, CDR2 SASEGT. The CDR3: CASREETQYF. CDR3 bases: TGTGCCAGCAGGGAAGAGACCCAGTACTTC.

V is TRBV20-1 and J is TRBJ1-4; weak D call: TRBD1 (5 bases). In germline, CDR1 is DFQATT, CDR2 SNEGSKA (reference sequence). The CDR3 covers 14 residues. V lost 0 bases and J lost 4, with 9 bases in between. The CDR3 nucleotides are TGCAGTGCTAGAGATGCCGGGGGTAATGAAAAACTGTTTTTT. Protein product: CSARDAGGNEKLFF.

This clonotype appeared many times. V and J are TRBV6-5 and TRBJ1-1; D unresolved. The CDR3 is 14 residues long. Trimming left V 2 bases short and J 2 bases short, with 9 bases between. Germline-derived CDR1 and CDR2 are MNHEY and SVGAGI. Here the CDR3 reads CASSYLALNTEAFF. The CDR3 nucleotides are TGTGCCAGCAGTTACCTTGCACTTAACACTGAAGCTTTCTTT.

Remarks on this clonotype: This may arise from a read error, as a much more abundant clone is one base away. The chain has TRBV6-5 and TRBJ2-7; maybe TRBD1 (6 bases). V was trimmed by 5 bases and J by 0 bases, leaving 14 bases between them. Germline values: CDR1 MNHEY, CDR2 SVGAGI. The CDR3 is 15 residues long. The CDR3 region is CASSILRGSSYEQYF. The CDR3 DNA follows: TGTGCCAGCAGTATCCTCAGGGGCAGCTCCTACGAGCAGTACTTC.

The J gene is TRBJ2-1, the V gene TRBV7-3, with TRBD2 as a possible D gene (5 bases). V lost 4 bases, J lost 6 bases, and 10 bases lay in between. Germline V gene sequence: CDR1 SGHTA, CDR2 FQGTGA. The CDR3 extends over 13 amino acids. CDR3 residues: CASSSGSPNEQFF. The CDR3 nucleotides are TGTGCCAGCAGCTCTGGGAGCCCCAATGAGCAGTTCTTC.

CDR3 coding DNA: TGTGCCAGCAGTAAACAGGGGTTTAAAGAAAAACTGTTTTTT. It specifies CASSKQGFKEKLFF. The chain combines TRBV12-3 or TRBV12-4 with TRBJ1-4, with 7 bases aligning to TRBD1. J lost 8 bases, V lost 5 bases, and 8 bases had no gene match. The CDR3 spans 14 residues.

V is TRBV7-2 and J is TRBJ2-1; TRBD2 matches 9 bases. The CDR3 contains 13 residues. Per the germline V gene, CDR1 is SGHTA and CDR2 is FQGNSA. CDR3 coding DNA: TGTGCGAGTAGCGGGAGTTACAACAATGAGCAGTTCTTC. Translation gives CASSGSYNNEQFF. Supplemented by reference TRBV7-2 and TRBJ2-1, the full variable domain reads GAGVSQSPSNKVTEKGKDVELRCDPISGHTALYWYRQSLGQGLEFLIYFQGNSAPDKSGLPSDRFSAERTGGSVSTLTIQRTQQEDSAVYLCASSGSYNNEQFFGPGTRLTVL.

This clonotype was observed a handful of times. The chain combines TRBV18 with TRBJ2-3, with D perhaps TRBD2 (5 bases). This CDR3 is built from 14 residues. Germline lookup yields CDR1 KGHSH and CDR2 LQKENI. Trimming removed 6 bases from V and 0 bases from J, with 10 bases in between. The CDR3 bases are TGTGCCAGCTCCGATGGAGGAAGCACAGATACGCAGTATTTT. Protein: CASSDGGSTDTQYF. The full variable domain, with the rest looked up from reference TRBV18 and TRBJ2-3, is NAGVMQNPRHLVRRRGQEARLRCSPMKGHSHVYWYRQLPEEGLKFMVYLQKENIIDESGMPKERFSAEFPKEGPSILRIQQVVRGDSAAYFCASSDGGSTDTQYFGPGTRLTVL.

The chain couples TRBV4-2 to TRBJ2-3; a possible D gene is TRBD1 (5 bases). Germline CDR1 reads LGHNA; CDR2 reads YNFKEQ. There are 16 residues in the CDR3. Trimming stripped 0 bases from V and 3 bases from J, with 13 bases between. The CDR3 nucleotides are TGTGCCAGCAGCCAAGAGGGGCCCCCTAGGACAGATACGCAGTATTTT. It codes for CASSQEGPPRTDTQYF.

With regard to this clonotype: A much larger clone differs by one base, so this may be a read error. The CDR3 sequence is CASSLARLAGPRYEQYF. The CDR3 DNA reads as TGTGCCAGCAGCTTAGCGCGTCTAGCGGGACCTCGCTATGAGCAGTACTTC. V and J are TRBV7-2 and TRBJ2-7; 9 bases align to TRBD2. This CDR3 region has 17 residues. With V trimmed by 0 bases and J by 7 bases, 13 bases remained unmatched. Germline V gene data show CDR1 as SGHTA and CDR2 as FQGNSA. Variable domain in full (rest from reference TRBV7-2 and TRBJ2-7): GAGVSQSPSNKVTEKGKDVELRCDPISGHTALYWYRQSLGQGLEFLIYFQGNSAPDKSGLPSDRFSAERTGGSVSTLTIQRTQQEDSAVYLCASSLARLAGPRYEQYFGPGTRLTVT.

This clonotype has only a few counts. V is TRBV11-2 and J is TRBJ2-4, with 10 bases matching TRBD2. This CDR3 region has 14 residues. Germline-derived CDR1 and CDR2 are SGHAT and FQNNGV. J was trimmed by 9 bases and V by 0 bases; bases with no gene match: 2. The CDR3 DNA follows: TGTGCCAGCAGCTTAGATAGCGGGAGGAGCATTCAGTACTTC. Its translation: CASSLDSGRSIQYF.

The V gene is TRBV9, the J gene TRBJ2-1, with a possible D match to TRBD1 (6 bases). The J call is uncertain, as TRBJ2-7 better fits the DNA end. Germline loops: CDR1 SGDLS, CDR2 YYNGEE. The CDR3 runs to 14 residues. The CDR3 loop is CASSARGSYNEQYF. CDR3 nucleotides: TGTGCCAGCAGCGCCAGGGGCTCCTACAATGAGCAGTACTTC.

This clonotype was seen only once. The rearrangement uses TRBV12-5 and TRBJ2-5; D may be TRBD2 (5 bases). Germline V CDR1 and CDR2: LGHNT, FRNRAP. This CDR3 is 14 amino acids long. Trimming shortened V by 0 bases and J by 13 bases, and 18 bases separated the two germline ends. The CDR3 reads CASGLVRLARVGYF. The CDR3 DNA sequence: TGTGCTAGTGGTTTGGTACGCTTGGCGAGGGTAGGGTACTTC.

This clonotype has ten or more counts. V gene TRBV7-2 combines with J gene TRBJ2-1, with 7 nucleotides matching TRBD1. The CDR3 has 14 amino acids. J gave up 3 bases and V 7 bases, and 6 bases lay outside the gene matches. The germline gives CDR1 SGHTA, CDR2 FQGNSA. The CDR3 loop is CASTSAGGYNEQFF. CDR3 DNA sequence: TGTGCCAGCACCTCCGCAGGGGGCTACAATGAGCAGTTCTTC. Together with reference TRBV7-2 and TRBJ2-1, the CDR3 gives the full variable domain: GAGVSQSPSNKVTEKGKDVELRCDPISGHTALYWYRQSLGQGLEFLIYFQGNSAPDKSGLPSDRFSAERTGGSVSTLTIQRTQQEDSAVYLCASTSAGGYNEQFFGPGTRLTVL.

The V gene is TRBV5-1, the J gene TRBJ2-1; TRBD2 matches at 10 bases. Trimming took 4 bases from V and 15 from J; bases not matched to a gene: 19. This CDR3 region has 16 residues. Germline V gene lookup returns CDR1 SGHRS and CDR2 YFSETQ. In nucleotides, the CDR3 is TGCGCCAGCAGCCTCACCCGACTAGCGGGTCCTACGAACCCGTTCTTC. This translates into CASSLTRLAGPTNPFF.

This clonotype came up many times. CDR3 in amino acids: CASSQPPFETQYF. The CDR3, as DNA: TGTGCCAGCAGCCAACCCCCATTTGAGACCCAGTACTTC. This chain links TRBV7-2 with TRBJ2-5, with unresolved D. The CDR3 loop spans 13 amino acids. V was clipped by 5 bases and J by 5 bases, with 12 bases between them. Per the germline V gene, CDR1 is SGHTA and CDR2 is FQGNSA.

The chain is built from TRBV4-2 and TRBJ1-2; D is unresolved. V shed 1 base and J shed 8 bases, with 17 bases lying between them. The germline V gene encodes CDR1 LGHNA and CDR2 YNFKEQ. The CDR3 has 15 residues. The CDR3 region has the DNA TGTGCCAGCAGCCAAGCGGTTGGGCAAACGGGAGGCTACACCTTC. Its translation is CASSQAVGQTGGYTF.

The rearrangement joins TRBV5-1 to TRBJ2-5, with 10 bases identical to TRBD2. The end of the DNA is better explained by TRBJ2-7, so the J call may be wrong. The V gene's germline CDR1 is SGHRS and CDR2 YFSETQ. The CDR3 contains 15 residues. For the CDR3, the DNA is TGCGCCAGCAGCTTGGAGGGACTAGCGCCCAACGAGCAGTACTTC. It codes for CASSLEGLAPNEQYF.

V and J are TRBV20-1 and TRBJ2-3; maybe TRBD2 (5 bases). Germline V gene lookup returns CDR1 DFQATT and CDR2 SNEGSKA (reference sequence). The CDR3 loop spans 15 amino acids. The V gene lost 4 bases and the J gene lost 1 base, with 15 bases spanning the gap. CDR3 nucleotides: TGCAGTGCTACCACTAGGAATAAAGGCACAGATACGCAGTATTTT. Residues: CSATTRNKGTDTQYF.

To note about this clonotype: Given a much more abundant clone one base away, this may be a read error. The conserved phenylalanine or tryptophan normally closing the CDR3 is absent here, so this likely arose from a read error. The chain is built from TRBV12-3 or TRBV12-4 and TRBJ2-7, with TRBD2 matching 11 bases. This CDR3 comprises 14 residues. The V gene end was trimmed by 5 bases and the J gene end by 0 bases; junction bases not matched to a gene: 0. The CDR3 DNA reads as TGTGCCAGCAGTGGACTAGCGGGCTCCTACGAGCAGTACCTC. It codes for CASSGLAGSYEQYL.

This chain connects TRBV5-1 to TRBJ2-3; 9 positions match TRBD2. V shed 0 bases and J 6 bases; nucleotides not matched to a gene: 8. The CDR3 sequence is 16 residues long. Germline V CDR1 and CDR2: SGHRS, YFSETQ. This CDR3 is CASSLGLAVGWDTQYF. In DNA form, the CDR3 reads TGCGCCAGCAGCTTGGGACTAGCGGTAGGATGGGATACGCAGTATTTT.

This clonotype was seen more than once but under ten times. V gene TRBV20-1 combines with J gene TRBJ1-2, with 9 bases that match TRBD1. CDR1 is DFQATT and CDR2 is SNEGSKA in the germline V gene (reference sequence). Trimming at V came to 6 bases and at J to 4 bases, leaving 9 bases not matched to a gene. The CDR3 length is 14 residues. The DNA of the CDR3 is TGCAGTGCCCACAGGGGGCCAAGTAGCTATGGCTACACCTTC. Amino acid sequence: CSAHRGPSSYGYTF.

This chain joins TRBV12-3 or TRBV12-4 and TRBJ1-6; unclear D gene. The CDR3 length is 12 residues. The V gene lost 4 bases and the J gene lost 9 bases, with 7 bases spanning the gap. The CDR3 sequence is CASSSWGSPLHF. In DNA, the CDR3 is TGTGCCAGCAGTTCCTGGGGTTCACCCCTCCACTTT.

About this clonotype itself: No conserved phenylalanine or tryptophan ends this CDR3, so it is likely a read error. The V and J genes are TRBV15 and TRBJ2-7; TRBD1 matches 7 bases. The trim removed 3 bases at V and 1 base at J, leaving 9 bases unmatched. Germline CDR1 is LNHNV and CDR2 is YYDKDF (reference sequence). The CDR3 contains 16 residues. The CDR3 is CATSSGYRDRSYEQYS. The CDR3 DNA follows: TGTGCCACCAGCAGCGGATACCGGGACAGATCCTACGAGCAGTACTCC.

As concerns this clonotype: Its ends do not fully match the called genes, so a read error is possible. The chain recombines TRBV28 with TRBJ2-4; D assignment may be TRBD1 or TRBD2 (5 bases each). Germline CDR1 reads MDHEN; CDR2 reads SYDVKM. The CDR3 has 13 amino acids. CDR3 region: CAGRDLAKNIQYF. The CDR3 coding sequence is TGTGCCGGCAGGGACCTGGCCAAAAACATTCAGTACTTC.